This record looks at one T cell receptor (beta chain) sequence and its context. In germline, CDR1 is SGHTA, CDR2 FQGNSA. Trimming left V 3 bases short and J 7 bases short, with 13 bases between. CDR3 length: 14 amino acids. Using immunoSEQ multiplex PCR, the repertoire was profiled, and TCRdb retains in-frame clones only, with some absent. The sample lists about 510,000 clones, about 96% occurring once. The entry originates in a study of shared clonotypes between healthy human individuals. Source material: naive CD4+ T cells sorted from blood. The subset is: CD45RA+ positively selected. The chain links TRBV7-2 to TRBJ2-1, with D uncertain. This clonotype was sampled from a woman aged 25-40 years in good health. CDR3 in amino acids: CASSLTPHYNEQFF. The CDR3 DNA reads TGTGCCAGCAGCTTGACCCCCCACTATAATGAGCAGTTCTTC.